The sequence of this TCR beta chain was determined in a study of blood T cell repertoires in COVID-19. Study as a whole: Sites across the United States, Italy and Spain contributed samples from acute and convalescent COVID-19. T cells, B-cell-depleted T cells, or PBMCs provided the cDNA or gDNA that served as material.

Trimming cost V 4 bases and J 3 bases, with 16 bases left between them. The CDR3 loop spans 15 amino acids. The germline V gene has CDR1 SGHTA and CDR2 FQGNSA. Participant-given clinical history determined each cohort assignment. This table comes from immunoSEQ multiplex PCR, and its TCRdb copy is limited to in-frame clones, with some not included. The sample holds 200,000 to 250,000 clones, approximately 87% seen once. The sequence was collected from a woman aged 50 to 65 in a cohort exposed to, infected with or recovered from COVID-19 (not recorded which). This rearrangement joins TRBV7-2 to TRBJ2-7, with a weak D call TRBD1 (6 bases). Sequenced material: PBMCs or T cells enriched from blood (not recorded which). The CDR3, as DNA: TGTGCCAGCAGCTCAGCAAGGGTAGGGGGCTACGAGCAGTACTTC. It encodes CASSSARVGGYEQYF.